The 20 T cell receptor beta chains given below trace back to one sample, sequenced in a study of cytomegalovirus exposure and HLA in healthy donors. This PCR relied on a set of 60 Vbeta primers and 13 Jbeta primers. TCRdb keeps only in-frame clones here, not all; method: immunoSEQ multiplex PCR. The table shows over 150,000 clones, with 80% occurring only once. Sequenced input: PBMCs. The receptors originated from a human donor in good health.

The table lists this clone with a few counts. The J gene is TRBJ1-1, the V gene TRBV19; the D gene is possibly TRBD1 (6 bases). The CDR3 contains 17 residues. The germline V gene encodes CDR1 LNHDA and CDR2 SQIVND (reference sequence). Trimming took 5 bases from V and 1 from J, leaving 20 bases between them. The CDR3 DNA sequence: TGTGCCAGTAGTGGGGGCGGGGGAACTTATGGGAACACTGAAGCTTTCTTT. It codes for CASSGGGGTYGNTEAFF.

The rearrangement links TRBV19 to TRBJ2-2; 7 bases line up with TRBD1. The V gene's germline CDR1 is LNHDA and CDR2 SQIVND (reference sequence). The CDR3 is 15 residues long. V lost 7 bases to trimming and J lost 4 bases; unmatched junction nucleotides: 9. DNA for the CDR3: TGTGCCAGTACCTTGACAGGGATCTCCACCGGGGAGCTGTTTTTT. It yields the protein CASTLTGISTGELFF. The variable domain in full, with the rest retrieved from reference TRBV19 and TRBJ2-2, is DGGITQSPKYLFRKEGQNVTLSCEQNLNHDAMYWYRQDPGQGLRLIYYSQIVNDFQKGDIAEGYSVSREKKESFPLTVTSAQKNPTAFYLCASTLTGISTGELFFGEGSRLTVL.

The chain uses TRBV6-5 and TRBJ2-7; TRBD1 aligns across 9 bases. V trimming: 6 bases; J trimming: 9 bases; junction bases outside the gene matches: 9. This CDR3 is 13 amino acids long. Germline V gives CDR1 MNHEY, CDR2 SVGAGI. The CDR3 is CASRGDRESGQYF. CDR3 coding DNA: TGTGCCAGCAGGGGGGACAGGGAGTCGGGGCAGTACTTC.

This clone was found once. CDR3 bases: TGTGCCAGCAGCCACCTACTAGCGGGGGACCAAGAGACCCAGTACTTC. Protein product: CASSHLLAGDQETQYF. This chain connects TRBV14 to TRBJ2-5, with 11 bases aligning to TRBD2. The CDR3 has 16 residues. Germline CDR1 SGHDN, CDR2 FVKESK. V lost 3 bases, J lost 0 bases, and 3 bases stayed unmatched.

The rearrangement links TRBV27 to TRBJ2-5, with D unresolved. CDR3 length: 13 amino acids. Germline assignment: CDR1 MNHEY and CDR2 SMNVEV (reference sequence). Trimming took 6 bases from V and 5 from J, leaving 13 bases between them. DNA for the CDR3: TGTGCCAGCAGCCCTCGGGTGTGGGAGACCCAGTACTTC. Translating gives CASSPRVWETQYF.

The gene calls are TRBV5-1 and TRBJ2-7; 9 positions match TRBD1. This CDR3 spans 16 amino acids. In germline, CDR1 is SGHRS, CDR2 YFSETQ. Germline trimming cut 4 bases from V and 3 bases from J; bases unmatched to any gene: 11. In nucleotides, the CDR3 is TGCGCCAGCAGCACCGGACAGGGGTTGCTTCACTACGAGCAGTACTTC. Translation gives CASSTGQGLLHYEQYF.

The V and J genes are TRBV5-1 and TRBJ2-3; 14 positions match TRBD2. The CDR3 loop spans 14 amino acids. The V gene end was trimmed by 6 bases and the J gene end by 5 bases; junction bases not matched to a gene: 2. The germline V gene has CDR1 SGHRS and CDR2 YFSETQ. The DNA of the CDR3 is TGCGCCAGCACCGGACTAGCGGGGGGAGATACGCAGTATTTT. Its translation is CASTGLAGGDTQYF.

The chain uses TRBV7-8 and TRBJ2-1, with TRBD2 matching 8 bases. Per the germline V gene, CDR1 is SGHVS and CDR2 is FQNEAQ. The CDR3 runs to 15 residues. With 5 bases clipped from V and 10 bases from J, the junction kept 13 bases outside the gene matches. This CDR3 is CASSNLSGGVKEQFF. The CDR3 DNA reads TGTGCCAGCAGCAACCTAAGCGGGGGAGTAAAGGAGCAGTTCTTC.

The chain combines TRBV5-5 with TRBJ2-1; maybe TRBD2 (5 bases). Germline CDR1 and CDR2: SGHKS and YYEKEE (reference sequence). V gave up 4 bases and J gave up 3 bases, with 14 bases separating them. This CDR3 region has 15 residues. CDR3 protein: CASSRGALFYNEQFF. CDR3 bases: TGTGCCAGCAGCCGGGGAGCGTTGTTCTACAATGAGCAGTTCTTC.

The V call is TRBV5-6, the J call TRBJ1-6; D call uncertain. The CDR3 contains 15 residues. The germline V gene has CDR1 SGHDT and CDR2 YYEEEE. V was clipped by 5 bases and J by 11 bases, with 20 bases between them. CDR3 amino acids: CASRPSGRQMAPLHF. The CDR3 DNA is TGTGCCAGCAGACCTAGCGGGAGACAAATGGCACCCCTCCACTTT.

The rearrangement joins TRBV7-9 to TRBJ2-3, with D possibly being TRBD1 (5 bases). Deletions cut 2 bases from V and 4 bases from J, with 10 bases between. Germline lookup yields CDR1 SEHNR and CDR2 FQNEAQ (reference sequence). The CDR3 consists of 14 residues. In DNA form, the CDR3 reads TGTGCCAGCAGCTTACAGGGCGATCCAGATACGCAGTATTTT. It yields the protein CASSLQGDPDTQYF.

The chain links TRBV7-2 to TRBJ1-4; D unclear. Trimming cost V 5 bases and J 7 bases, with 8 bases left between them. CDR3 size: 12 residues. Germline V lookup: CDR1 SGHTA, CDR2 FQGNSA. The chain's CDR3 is CASSPYGEKLFF. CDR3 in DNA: TGTGCCAGCAGCCCCTATGGTGAAAAACTGTTTTTT.

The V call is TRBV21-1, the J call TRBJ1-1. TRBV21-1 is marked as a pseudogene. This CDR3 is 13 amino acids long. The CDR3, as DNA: TGTGCCAGCAGCCAAGAGAGGAAGACTGAAGCTTTCTTT. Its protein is CASSQERKTEAFF.

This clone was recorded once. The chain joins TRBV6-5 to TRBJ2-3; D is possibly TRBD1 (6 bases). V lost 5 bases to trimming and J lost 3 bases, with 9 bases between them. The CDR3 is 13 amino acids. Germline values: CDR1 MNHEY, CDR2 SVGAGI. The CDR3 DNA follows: TGTGCCAGCAGTCGAACAGGGACAGATACGCAGTATTTT. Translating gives CASSRTGTDTQYF.

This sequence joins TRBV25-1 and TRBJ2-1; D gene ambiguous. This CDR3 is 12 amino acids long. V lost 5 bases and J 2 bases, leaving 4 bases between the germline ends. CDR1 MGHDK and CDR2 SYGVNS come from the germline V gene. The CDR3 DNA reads TGTGCCAGCAGTTTCACCTACAATGAGCAGTTCTTC. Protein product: CASSFTYNEQFF.

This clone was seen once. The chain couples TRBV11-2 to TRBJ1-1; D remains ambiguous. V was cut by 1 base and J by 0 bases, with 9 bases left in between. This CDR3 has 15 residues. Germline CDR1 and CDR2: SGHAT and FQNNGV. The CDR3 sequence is CASSLGRSMNTEAFF. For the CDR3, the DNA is TGTGCCAGCAGCTTAGGCCGGTCGATGAACACTGAAGCTTTCTTT. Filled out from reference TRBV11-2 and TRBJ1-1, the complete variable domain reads EAGVAQSPRYKIIEKRQSVAFWCNPISGHATLYWYQQILGQGPKLLIQFQNNGVVDDSQLPKDRFSAERLKGVDSTLKIQPAKLEDSAVYLCASSLGRSMNTEAFFGQGTRLTVV.

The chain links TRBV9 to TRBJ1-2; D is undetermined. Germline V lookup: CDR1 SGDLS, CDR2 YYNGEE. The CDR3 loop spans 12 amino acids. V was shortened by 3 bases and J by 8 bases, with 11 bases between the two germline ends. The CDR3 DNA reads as TGTGCCAGCAGCGACAGAGCCTGGGGCTACACCTTC. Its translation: CASSDRAWGYTF.

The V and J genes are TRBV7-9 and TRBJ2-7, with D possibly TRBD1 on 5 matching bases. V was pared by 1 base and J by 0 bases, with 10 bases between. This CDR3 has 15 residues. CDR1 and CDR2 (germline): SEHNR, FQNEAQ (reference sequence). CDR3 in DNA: TGTGCCAGCAGCTTAGAGGGCAGGGACTCCTACGAGCAGTACTTC. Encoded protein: CASSLEGRDSYEQYF.

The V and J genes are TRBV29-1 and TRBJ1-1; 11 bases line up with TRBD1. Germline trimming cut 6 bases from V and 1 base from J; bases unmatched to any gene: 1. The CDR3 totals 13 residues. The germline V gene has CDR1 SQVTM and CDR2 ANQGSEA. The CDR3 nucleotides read TGCAGCGTCGGGACAGGGGGGAACACTGAAGCTTTCTTT. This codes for CSVGTGGNTEAFF. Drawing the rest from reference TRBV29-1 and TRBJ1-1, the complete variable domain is SAVISQKPSRDICQRGTSLTIQCQVDSQVTMMFWYRQQPGQSLTLIATANQGSEATYESGFVIDKFPISRPNLTFSTLTVSNMSPEDSSIYLCSVGTGGNTEAFFGQGTRLTVV.

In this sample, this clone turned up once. CDR3 residues: CASSLVRRDTEAFF. CDR3 nucleotides: TGCGCCAGCAGCTTGGTCAGGAGGGACACTGAAGCTTTCTTT. The chain links TRBV5-1 to TRBJ1-1; D ambiguous. The CDR3 is made up of 14 amino acids. Per germline, CDR1 SGHRS and CDR2 YFSETQ. V lost 0 bases, J lost 3 bases, and 9 bases lay in between.